This T cell receptor (beta chain) emerged from a study of blood T cell repertoires in COVID-19. For the study at large: Some COVID-19 samples were acute and others convalescent; all came from the United States, Italy and Spain.

As handled by the study authors: Nucleated cell counts were estimated from reference gene primer amplification. Here immunoSEQ multiplex PCR was the method, and the copy in TCRdb shows in-frame clones only, minus some. From that table come the V and J calls and clone size; the DNA was used to work out D and trimming. The table shows more than 250,000 clones, with approximately 90% occurring only once. Enrollment of patients from Seattle took place during active infection, with longitudinal follow-up. The CDR3 is 14 residues long. Per the germline V gene, CDR1 is SNHLY and CDR2 is FYNNEI. The V gene end was trimmed by 4 bases and the J gene end by 1 base; junction bases not matched to a gene: 3. Comment on this clone: Other DNA sequences of this sample code for an identical CDR3.

Sample: peripheral blood. The receptor was isolated from a woman aged 50 to 65 with COVID-19, enrolled during active disease. J is TRBJ1-1 and V is TRBV2, with 7 bases fitting TRBD1. The CDR3 here is CASSGRQGNTEAFF. As DNA, the CDR3 is TGTGCCAGCAGTGGCCGACAGGGGAACACTGAAGCTTTCTTT. Filled out from reference TRBV2 and TRBJ1-1, the complete variable domain reads EPEVTQTPSHQVTQMGQEVILRCVPISNHLYFYWYRQILGQKVEFLVSFYNNEISEKSEIFDDQFSVERPDGSNFTLKIRSTKLEDSAMYFCASSGRQGNTEAFFGQGTRLTVV.